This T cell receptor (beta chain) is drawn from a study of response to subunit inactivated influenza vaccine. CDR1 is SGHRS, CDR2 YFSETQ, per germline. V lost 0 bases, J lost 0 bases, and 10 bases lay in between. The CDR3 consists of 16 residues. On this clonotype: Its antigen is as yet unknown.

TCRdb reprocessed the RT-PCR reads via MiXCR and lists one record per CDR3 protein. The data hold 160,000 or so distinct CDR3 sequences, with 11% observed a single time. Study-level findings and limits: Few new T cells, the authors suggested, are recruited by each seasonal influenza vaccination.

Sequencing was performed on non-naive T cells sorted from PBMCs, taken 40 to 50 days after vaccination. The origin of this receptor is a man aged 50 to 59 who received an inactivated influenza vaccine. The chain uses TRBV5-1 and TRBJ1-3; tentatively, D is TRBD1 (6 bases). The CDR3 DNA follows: TGCGCCAGCAGCTTGGGGCAGGGACACTCTGGAAACACCATATATTTT. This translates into CASSLGQGHSGNTIYF.